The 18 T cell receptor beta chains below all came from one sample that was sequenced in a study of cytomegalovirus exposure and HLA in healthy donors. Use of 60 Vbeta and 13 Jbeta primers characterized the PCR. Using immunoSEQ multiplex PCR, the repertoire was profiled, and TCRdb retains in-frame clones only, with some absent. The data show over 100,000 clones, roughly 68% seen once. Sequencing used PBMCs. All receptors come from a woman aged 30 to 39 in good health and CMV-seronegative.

CDR3 sequence reads: CASRPWGREAPYEQYF. The CDR3 bases are TGTGCCAGCAGGCCCTGGGGGCGGGAGGCGCCCTACGAGCAGTACTTC. The rearrangement uses TRBV2 and TRBJ2-7; 8 bases are shared with TRBD2. The J segment lost 2 bases and the V segment lost 6 bases, leaving 12 bases of the junction unmatched. Germline CDR1 is SNHLY and CDR2 is FYNNEI. The length of the CDR3 is 16 residues.

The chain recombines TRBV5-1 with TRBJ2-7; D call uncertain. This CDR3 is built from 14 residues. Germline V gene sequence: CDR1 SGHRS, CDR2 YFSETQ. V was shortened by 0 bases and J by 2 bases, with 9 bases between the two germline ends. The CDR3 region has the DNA TGCGCCAGCAGCTTGGGCAGGTTGACCTACGAGCAGTACTTC. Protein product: CASSLGRLTYEQYF.

CDR3 bases: TGTGCCAGCAGCCAAGTAGGAAACACCATATATTTT. Amino acid sequence: CASSQVGNTIYF. The V call is TRBV14, the J call TRBJ1-3; D is ambiguous. V lost 1 base and J lost 4, with 2 bases in between. Per the germline V gene, CDR1 is SGHDN and CDR2 is FVKESK. This CDR3 has 12 residues.

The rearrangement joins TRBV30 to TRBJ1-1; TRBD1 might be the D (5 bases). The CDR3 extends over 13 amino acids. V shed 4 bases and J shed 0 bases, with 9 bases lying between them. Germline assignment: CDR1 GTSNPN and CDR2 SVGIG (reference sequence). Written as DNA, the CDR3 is TGTGCCTGGACCCGACAGTTGAACACTGAAGCTTTCTTT. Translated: CAWTRQLNTEAFF.

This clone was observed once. CDR3 nucleotides: TGTGCCAGCAGCTTCCGGGACAGGTACGAGCAGTACTTC. It yields the protein CASSFRDRYEQYF. The chain employs TRBV14 and TRBJ2-7, with 8 bases that match TRBD1. CDR1 and CDR2 from the germline V gene are SGHDN and FVKESK. With 5 bases clipped from V and 4 bases from J, the junction kept 4 bases outside the gene matches. The CDR3 loop spans 13 amino acids.

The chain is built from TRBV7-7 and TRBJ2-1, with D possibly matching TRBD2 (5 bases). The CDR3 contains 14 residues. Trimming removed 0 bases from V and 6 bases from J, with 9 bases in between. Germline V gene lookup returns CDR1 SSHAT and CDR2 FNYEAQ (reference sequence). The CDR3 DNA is TGTGCCAGCAGCTTAGCGCGGGTCGGCAATGAGCAGTTCTTC. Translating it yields CASSLARVGNEQFF.

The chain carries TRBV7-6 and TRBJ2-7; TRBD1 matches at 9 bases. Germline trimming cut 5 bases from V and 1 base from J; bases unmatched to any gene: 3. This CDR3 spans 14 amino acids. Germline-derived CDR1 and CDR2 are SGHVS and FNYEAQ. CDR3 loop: CASSPGTGSYEQYF. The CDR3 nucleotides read TGTGCCAGCAGCCCCGGGACAGGGTCCTACGAGCAGTACTTC.

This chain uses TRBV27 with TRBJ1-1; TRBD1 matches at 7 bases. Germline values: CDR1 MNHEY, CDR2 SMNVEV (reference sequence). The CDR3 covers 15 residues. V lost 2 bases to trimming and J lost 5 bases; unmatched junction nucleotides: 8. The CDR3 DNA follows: TGTGCCAGCAGTTTAGCCCTAACCAGGGGGACTGAAGCTTTCTTT. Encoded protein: CASSLALTRGTEAFF.

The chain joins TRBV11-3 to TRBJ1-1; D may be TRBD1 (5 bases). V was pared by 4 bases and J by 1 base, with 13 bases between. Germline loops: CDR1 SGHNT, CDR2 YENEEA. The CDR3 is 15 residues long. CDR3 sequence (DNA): TGTGCCAGCAGCTCCCGACAGTTGGGGAACACTGAAGCTTTCTTT. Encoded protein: CASSSRQLGNTEAFF. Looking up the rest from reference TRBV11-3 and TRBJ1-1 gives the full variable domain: EAGVVQSPRYKIIEKKQPVAFWCNPISGHNTLYWYLQNLGQGPELLIRYENEEAVDDSQLPKDRFSAERLKGVDSTLKIQPAELGDSAVYLCASSSRQLGNTEAFFGQGTRLTVV.

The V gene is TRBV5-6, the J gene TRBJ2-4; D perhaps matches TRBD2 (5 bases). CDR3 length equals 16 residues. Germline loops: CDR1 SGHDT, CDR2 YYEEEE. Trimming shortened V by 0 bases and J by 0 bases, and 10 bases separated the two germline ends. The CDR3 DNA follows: TGTGCCAGCAGCTTGGGAGCGGAAGTAGCCAAAAACATTCAGTACTTC. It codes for CASSLGAEVAKNIQYF.

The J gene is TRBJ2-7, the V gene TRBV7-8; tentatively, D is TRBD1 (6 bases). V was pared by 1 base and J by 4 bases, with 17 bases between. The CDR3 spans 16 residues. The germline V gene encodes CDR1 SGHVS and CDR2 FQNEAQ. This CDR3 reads CASSLVTSGATYEQYF. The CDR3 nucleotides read TGTGCCAGCAGCTTAGTTACGTCAGGGGCTACGTACGAGCAGTACTTC.

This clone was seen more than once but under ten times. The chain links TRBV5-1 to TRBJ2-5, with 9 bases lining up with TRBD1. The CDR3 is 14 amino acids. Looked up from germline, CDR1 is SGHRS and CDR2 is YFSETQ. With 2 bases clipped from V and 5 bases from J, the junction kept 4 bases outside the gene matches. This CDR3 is CASSFAQGAETQYF. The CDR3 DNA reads TGCGCCAGCAGCTTTGCACAGGGGGCCGAGACCCAGTACTTC.

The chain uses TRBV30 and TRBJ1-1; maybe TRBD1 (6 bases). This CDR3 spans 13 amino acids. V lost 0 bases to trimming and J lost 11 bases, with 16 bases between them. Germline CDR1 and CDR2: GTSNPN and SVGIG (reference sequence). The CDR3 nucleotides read TGTGCCTGGAGTGTACAGGGCAGGACGTCCGCTTTCTTT. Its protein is CAWSVQGRTSAFF.

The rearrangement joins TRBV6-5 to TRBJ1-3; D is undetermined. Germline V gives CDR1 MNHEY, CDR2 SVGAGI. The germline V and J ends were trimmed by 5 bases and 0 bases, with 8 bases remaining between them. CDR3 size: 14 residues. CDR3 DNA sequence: TGTGCCAGCAGTCCAGAAAGCTCTGGAAACACCATATATTTT. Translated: CASSPESSGNTIYF.

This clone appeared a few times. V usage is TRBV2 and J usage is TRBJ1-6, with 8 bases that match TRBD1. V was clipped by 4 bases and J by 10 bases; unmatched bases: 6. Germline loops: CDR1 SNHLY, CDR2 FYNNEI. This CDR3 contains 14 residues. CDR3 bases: TGTGCCAGCAGTGGGACAGGGCTCCCATCACCCCTCCACTTT. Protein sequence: CASSGTGLPSPLHF.

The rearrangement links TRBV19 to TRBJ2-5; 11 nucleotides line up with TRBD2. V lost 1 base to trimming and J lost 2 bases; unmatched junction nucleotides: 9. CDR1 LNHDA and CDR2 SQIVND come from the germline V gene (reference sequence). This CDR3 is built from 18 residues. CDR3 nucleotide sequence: TGTGCCAGTAGTATAGCCAATTCGGTAGCGGGAGGGCAAGAGACCCAGTACTTC. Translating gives CASSIANSVAGGQETQYF.

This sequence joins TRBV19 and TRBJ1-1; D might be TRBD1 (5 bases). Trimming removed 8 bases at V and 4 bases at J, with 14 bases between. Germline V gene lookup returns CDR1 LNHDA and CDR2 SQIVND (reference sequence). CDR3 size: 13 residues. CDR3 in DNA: TGTGCCAGTCTGAGGTGGACAAGCACTGAAGCTTTCTTT. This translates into CASLRWTSTEAFF.

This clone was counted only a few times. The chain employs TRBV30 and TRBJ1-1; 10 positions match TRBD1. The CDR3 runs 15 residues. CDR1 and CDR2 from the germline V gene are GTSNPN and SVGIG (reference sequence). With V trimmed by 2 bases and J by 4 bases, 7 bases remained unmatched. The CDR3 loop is CAWSLPRQGATEAFF. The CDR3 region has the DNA TGTGCCTGGAGTCTTCCCCGACAGGGGGCCACTGAAGCTTTCTTT.